This TCR beta chain was sequenced for a study of T cell responses to AZD1222 COVID-19 vaccine. Study results and limitations: Elevations in Spike-specific TCR breadth and depth followed administration of two AZD1222 doses.

Germline V gives CDR1 SGHNT, CDR2 YENEEA. The CDR3 spans 13 residues. Trimming pared 1 base from V and 2 bases from J, leaving 5 bases between. Points on this clone: Antigen unknown.

Assay: immunoSEQ multiplex PCR; the TCRdb copy retains only in-frame clones and omits some. The sample holds about 130,000 clones; about 85% are singletons and the top ten take 4% to 4.5%. The source is an adult in good health. Sequencing used peripheral blood, obtained on day 0 of AZD1222 vaccination. The gene calls are TRBV11-3 and TRBJ1-2; no reliable D call. CDR3 bases: TGTGCCAGCAGCTTAGGACCCAACTATGGCTACACCTTC. Protein: CASSLGPNYGYTF.